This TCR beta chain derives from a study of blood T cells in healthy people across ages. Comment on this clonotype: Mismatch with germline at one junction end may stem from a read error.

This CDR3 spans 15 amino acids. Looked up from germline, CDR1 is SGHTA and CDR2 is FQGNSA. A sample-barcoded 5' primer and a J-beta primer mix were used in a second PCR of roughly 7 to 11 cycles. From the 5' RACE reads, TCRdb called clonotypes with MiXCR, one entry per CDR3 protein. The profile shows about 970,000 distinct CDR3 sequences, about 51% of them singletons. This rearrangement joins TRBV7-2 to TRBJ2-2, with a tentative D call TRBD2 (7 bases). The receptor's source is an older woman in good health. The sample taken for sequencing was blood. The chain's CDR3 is CAGSGGGGVTGELFF. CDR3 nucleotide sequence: TGTGCCGGCAGTGGGGGGGGCGGTGTAACCGGGGAGCTGTTTTTT.